This T cell receptor beta chain appears in the sequencing data of a study of blood T cell repertoires in COVID-19. Study-level information: The origin of the acute and convalescent COVID-19 samples was the United States, Italy and Spain. From T cells, B-cell-depleted T cells, or PBMCs came the material, which was cDNA or gDNA.

Source study methods: For nucleated cells, counts were estimated from reference gene primer amplification. Profiling relied on immunoSEQ multiplex PCR, and the TCRdb table lists in-frame clones only, not all of them. The V and J calls and the clone size are those of that table, but D and trimming were determined from the DNA. The sample carries 150,000 to 200,000 clones, around 81% recorded once. There are 14 residues in the CDR3. The ends were cut back, 4 bases at V and 1 base at J, with 13 bases in the middle. Germline values: CDR1 GTSNPN, CDR2 SVGIG (reference sequence). The source material was peripheral blood. The chain is built from TRBV30 and TRBJ1-1; TRBD1 is a possible D gene (5 bases). The clonotype comes from a human donor with acute or convalescent COVID-19. The donor label of this sample is uncertain. The CDR3 sequence: CAWTTGVGNTEAFF. The CDR3 DNA sequence: TGTGCCTGGACCACGGGGGTGGGGAACACTGAAGCTTTCTTT.